This is a list of T cell receptor beta chains from one sample in a study of cytomegalovirus exposure and HLA in healthy donors. This table comes from immunoSEQ multiplex PCR, and its TCRdb copy is limited to in-frame clones, with some not included. The profile shows around 170,000 clones, approximately 79% of them singletons. Material for sequencing was PBMCs. The receptors here all came from a man in his forties in good health and CMV-seropositive. CDR3s include the opening cysteine and the closing phenylalanine or tryptophan. D genes are given only for firm matches. Rows may omit the clone size; those that give it use once, few, many or a size class.

TRBD1,NA,TRBJ1-6,TRBV11-3,CASSRDSSYNSPLHF,TGTGCCAGCAGCCGGGACAGCTCCTATAATTCACCCCTCCACTTT
TRBD1,NA,TRBJ2-7,TRBV9,CASSVGQGAYEQYF,TGTGCCAGCAGCGTAGGACAGGGGGCCTACGAGCAGTACTTC
NA,NA,TRBJ1-4,TRBV7-3,CASSLRGATNEKLFF,TGTGCCAGCAGCTTGAGAGGTGCAACTAATGAAAAACTGTTTTTT
NA,NA,TRBJ2-7,TRBV28,CASSFHRQGSREQYF,TGTGCCAGCAGTTTCCATCGTCAGGGGTCTCGCGAGCAGTACTTC
NA,NA,TRBJ2-5,TRBV6-6,CASSRLQETQYF,TGTGCCAGCAGTCGACTCCAAGAGACCCAGTACTTC
NA,NA,TRBJ1-1,TRBV30,CAWRTSYGTEAFF,TGTGCCTGGAGAACCTCCTACGGGACTGAAGCTTTCTTT
NA,NA,TRBJ2-7,TRBV7-8,CASSLETAPYEQYF,TGTGCCAGCAGCTTAGAGACAGCACCCTACGAGCAGTACTTC
NA,NA,TRBJ2-2,TRBV4-1,CASQKFRDTNTGELFF,TGCGCCAGCCAGAAATTCCGGGACACCAACACCGGGGAGCTGTTTTTT
NA,NA,TRBJ1-4,TRBV7-8,CASSLAVSVEKLFF,TGTGCCAGCAGCTTAGCGGTGAGCGTCGAAAAACTGTTTTTT
NA,NA,TRBJ1-1,TRBV29-1,CSVESGAEAFF,TGCAGCGTTGAGTCGGGAGCTGAAGCTTTCTTT
TRBD1,NA,TRBJ1-1,TRBV6-5,CASSSGTGGNTEAFF,TGTGCCAGCAGTTCCGGGACAGGGGGAAACACTGAAGCTTTCTTT
NA,NA,TRBJ1-2,TRBV7-9,CSSSPQGYGYTF,TGTTCCAGCAGCCCACAGGGTTATGGCTACACCTTC
NA,once,TRBJ2-5,TRBV28,CASSSDREGTTEETQYF,TGTGCCAGCAGTTCGGACAGGGAGGGAACAACGGAAGAGACCCAGTACTTC
TRBD1,NA,TRBJ2-5,TRBV7-3,CASSRGGRETQYF,TGTGCCAGCAGCAGAGGGGGCAGGGAGACCCAGTACTTC
TRBD2,NA,TRBJ2-5,TRBV28,CASKEWGGVQETQYF,TGTGCCAGCAAAGAATGGGGGGGAGTCCAAGAGACCCAGTACTTC
TRBD1,NA,TRBJ2-7,TRBV29-1,CSVEGTGRYEQYF,TGCAGCGTTGAAGGGACAGGGCGATACGAGCAGTACTTC
TRBD1,NA,TRBJ1-1,TRBV7-2,CASSAMPGQGLAEAFF,TGTGCCAGCAGCGCGATGCCGGGACAGGGTCTAGCTGAAGCTTTCTTT
TRBD2,NA,TRBJ2-7,TRBV4-3,CASSQDSAGGAYEQYF,TGCGCCAGCAGCCAAGATTCGGCGGGGGGAGCCTACGAGCAGTACTTC
TRBD1,NA,TRBJ1-1,TRBV6-6,CASSYLPGQGYTEAFF,TGTGCCAGCAGTTATCTACCGGGACAGGGGTACACTGAAGCTTTCTTT
NA,once,TRBJ2-7,TRBV7-9,CAIRDINYEQYF,TGTGCCATCCGGGACATAAACTACGAGCAGTACTTC
NA,few,TRBJ1-2,TRBV28,CASSWAGDYYGYTF,TGTGCCAGCAGTTGGGCGGGGGATTACTATGGCTACACCTTC
NA,NA,TRBJ2-7,TRBV7-6,CASSPLLEPGEQYF,TGTGCCAGCAGCCCGCTACTAGAGCCGGGGGAACAGTACTTC
NA,NA,TRBJ2-1,TRBV30,CAWSLRSGLTYYNEQFF,TGTGCCTGGAGTCTCCGTTCGGGACTCACATACTACAATGAGCAGTTCTTC
TRBD2,few,TRBJ2-1,TRBV7-2,CASSLVRRGGSYNEQFF,TGTGCCAGCAGCTTAGTTCGGCGGGGGGGCTCCTACAATGAGCAGTTCTTC
NA,once,TRBJ1-3,TRBV6-5,CASGTRFESTIYF,TGTGCCAGTGGTACCCGATTCGAGTCCACCATATATTTT
TRBD1,few,TRBJ2-1,TRBV29-1,CSAAGQGAGNEQFF,TGCAGCGCGGCGGGGCAGGGGGCTGGAAATGAGCAGTTCTTC
NA,NA,TRBJ2-7,TRBV5-1,CASREGYEQYF,TGCGCCAGCAGGGAGGGCTACGAGCAGTACTTC
NA,NA,TRBJ2-7,TRBV7-2,CASSPDRAYEQYF,TGTGCCAGCAGCCCGGACAGAGCCTACGAGCAGTACTTC
TRBD1,NA,TRBJ1-4,TRBV28,CASSRTGAKDEKLFF,TGTGCCAGCAGCCGAACAGGGGCGAAGGATGAAAAACTGTTTTTT
NA,NA,TRBJ2-5,TRBV27,CASSFRRGRGEETQYF,TGTGCCAGCAGTTTTCGGCGGGGCAGGGGGGAAGAGACCCAGTACTTC
NA,NA,TRBJ2-4,TRBV2,CASSEMTLAKNIQYF,TGTGCCAGCAGTGAGATGACACTAGCCAAAAACATTCAGTACTTC
NA,NA,TRBJ2-2,TRBV13,CASSSRVLRAGPNTGELFF,TGTGCCAGCAGCTCCCGTGTCCTCCGTGCGGGGCCGAACACCGGGGAGCTGTTTTTT
TRBD2,NA,TRBJ2-5,TRBV6-6,CASSPGGGHETQYF,TGTGCCAGCAGTCCCGGGGGGGGGCATGAGACCCAGTACTTC
NA,NA,TRBJ1-1,TRBV7-2,CASSLVANTEAFF,TGTGCCAGCAGCTTAGTGGCGAACACTGAAGCTTTCTTT
TRBD1,NA,TRBJ1-1,TRBV5-1,CASSQGQMNTEAFF,TGCGCCAGCAGCCAGGGACAGATGAACACTGAAGCTTTCTTT
NA,NA,TRBJ1-1,TRBV27,CASSLSGQTEAFF,TGTGCCAGCAGTTTATCTGGACAGACTGAAGCTTTCTTT
TRBD2,NA,TRBJ2-2,TRBV7-2,CASSLVAAGGPSTGELFF,TGTGCCAGCAGCTTAGTGGCGGCGGGGGGGCCGAGCACCGGGGAGCTGTTTTTT
TRBD1,NA,TRBJ2-7,TRBV2,CASSGDSLREQYF,TGTGCCAGCAGTGGGGACAGCCTTCGCGAGCAGTACTTC
NA,NA,TRBJ2-1,TRBV30,CAWTYSSYNEQFF,TGTGCCTGGACTTATAGCTCCTACAATGAGCAGTTCTTC
NA,NA,TRBJ1-5,TRBV2,CASNQRGKNQPQHF,TGTGCCAGCAACCAGAGGGGGAAAAATCAGCCCCAGCATTTT
TRBD2,NA,TRBJ2-7,TRBV6-5,CASSQTSISSYEQYF,TGTGCCAGCAGCCAGACTAGCATCAGCTCCTACGAGCAGTACTTC
TRBD2,NA,TRBJ2-3,TRBV2,CASRGLSSTDTQYF,TGTGCCAGCAGGGGACTATCTAGCACAGATACGCAGTATTTT
NA,NA,TRBJ2-7,TRBV29-1,CSVEARTGSAYEQYF,TGCAGCGTTGAGGCTAGGACGGGATCAGCCTACGAGCAGTACTTC
TRBD2,NA,TRBJ2-3,TRBV27,CASSLRGRADTQYF,TGTGCCAGCAGTTTACGTGGGAGGGCAGATACGCAGTATTTT
TRBD1,NA,TRBJ1-2,TRBV2,CASSDRDRGDGYTF,TGTGCCAGCAGTGATAGGGACAGGGGAGATGGCTACACCTTC
NA,NA,TRBJ2-3,TRBV4-3,CASSQDVRAQGTDTQYF,TGCGCCAGCAGCCAAGATGTAAGAGCCCAGGGCACAGATACGCAGTATTTT
NA,NA,TRBJ1-1,TRBV4-3,CASSQAGQTKAFF,TGCGCCAGCAGCCAAGCTGGACAGACAAAAGCTTTCTTT